The TCR beta chain described here comes from a study of Graves' ophthalmopathy and Graves' hyperthyroidism. Study as a whole: Upon initial diagnosis and before any treatment, peripheral blood was collected.

This clonotype was seen ten or more times. From RNA, the CDR3 regions of TCR beta chains were amplified and sequenced. Amplification began with first-round RT-PCR using HTBI primers, then second-round multiplex PCR was performed. Via MiXCR, TCRdb re-called the multiplex PCR reads, giving one row per CDR3 protein. The table has about 740,000 distinct CDR3 sequences, 40% seen once. Moderate-to-severe activity, CAS ≥3, NOSPECS ≥4 and duration under 3 months were recorded for donors with ophthalmopathy. Clinical symptoms, serum thyroxine, TRAb, thyroid ultrasound and orbital computed tomography formed the basis of diagnosis. The CDR3 loop spans 12 amino acids. In germline, CDR1 is KGHDR, CDR2 SFDVKD. V lost 5 bases and J lost 2, with 5 bases in between.

The chain couples TRBV24-1 to TRBJ2-5; the D is unclear. Specimen: peripheral blood. This sequence was found in an adult man with Graves' ophthalmopathy. The CDR3 region is CATSGGQETQYF. The CDR3 DNA reads as TGTGCCACCAGTGGGGGACAAGAGACCCAGTACTTC.